Sequencing of this TCR beta chain was carried out in a study of blood T cell repertoires in COVID-19. As for the study in general: T cells, B-cell-depleted T cells, or PBMCs supplied cDNA or gDNA.

A Seattle source enrolled patients during active infection and followed them longitudinally. Germline V gives CDR1 MDHEN, CDR2 SYDVKM. The V gene end was trimmed by 3 bases and the J gene end by 0 bases; junction bases not matched to a gene: 8. The CDR3 is 17 residues long. Repertoires were generated with immunoSEQ multiplex PCR, while TCRdb's copy carries only in-frame clones and drops some. Here the sample spans some 180,000 clones, around nine tenths being singletons. The chain couples TRBV28 to TRBJ1-2, with 9 bases that match TRBD1. The receptor's source is a man over 45 with COVID-19, enrolled during active disease. The sequencing sample was made of peripheral blood. CDR3 sequence (DNA): TGTGCCAGCAGTTTTACCGGGACAGGGCCCTCTAACTATGGCTACACCTTC. Translating gives CASSFTGTGPSNYGYTF.